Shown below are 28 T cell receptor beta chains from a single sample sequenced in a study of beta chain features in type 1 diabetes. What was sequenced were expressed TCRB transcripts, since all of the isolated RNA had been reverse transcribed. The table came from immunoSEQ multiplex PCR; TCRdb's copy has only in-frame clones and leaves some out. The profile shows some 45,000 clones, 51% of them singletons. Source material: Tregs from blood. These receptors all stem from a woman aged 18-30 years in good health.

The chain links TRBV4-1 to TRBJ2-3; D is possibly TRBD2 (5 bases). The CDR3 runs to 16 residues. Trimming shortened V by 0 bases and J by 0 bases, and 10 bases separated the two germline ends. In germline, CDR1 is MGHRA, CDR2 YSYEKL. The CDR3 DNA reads TGCGCCAGCAGCCAAGACGAGCGGAGTAGCACAGATACGCAGTATTTT. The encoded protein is CASSQDERSSTDTQYF.

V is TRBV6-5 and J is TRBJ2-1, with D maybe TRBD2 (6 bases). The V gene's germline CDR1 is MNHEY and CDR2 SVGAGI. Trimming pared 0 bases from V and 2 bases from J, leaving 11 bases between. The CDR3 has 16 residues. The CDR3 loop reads CASSYSPGDPYNEQFF. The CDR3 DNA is TGTGCCAGCAGTTACTCCCCGGGAGACCCCTACAATGAGCAGTTCTTC.

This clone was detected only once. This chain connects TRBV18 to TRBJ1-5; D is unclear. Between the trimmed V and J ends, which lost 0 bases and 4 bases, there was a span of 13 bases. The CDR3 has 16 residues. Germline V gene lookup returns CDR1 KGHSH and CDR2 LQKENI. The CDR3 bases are TGTGCCAGCTCACCACCGGGAGCGGGAGCGAATCAGCCCCAGCATTTT. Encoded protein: CASSPPGAGANQPQHF.

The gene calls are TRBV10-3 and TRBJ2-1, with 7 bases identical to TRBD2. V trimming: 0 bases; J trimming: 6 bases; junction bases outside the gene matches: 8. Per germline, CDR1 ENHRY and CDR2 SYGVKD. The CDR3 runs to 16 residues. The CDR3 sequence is CAISESRGLGFNEQFF. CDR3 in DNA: TGTGCCATCAGTGAGTCGAGAGGACTAGGTTTCAATGAGCAGTTCTTC.

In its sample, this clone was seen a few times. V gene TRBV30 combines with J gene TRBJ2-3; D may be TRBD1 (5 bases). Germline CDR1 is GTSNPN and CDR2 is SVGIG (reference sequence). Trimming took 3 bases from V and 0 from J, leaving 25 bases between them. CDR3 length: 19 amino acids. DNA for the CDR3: TGTGCCTGGAGGGATAACAGGCGTCCCACTCGACCTAGCACAGATACGCAGTATTTT. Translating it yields CAWRDNRRPTRPSTDTQYF.

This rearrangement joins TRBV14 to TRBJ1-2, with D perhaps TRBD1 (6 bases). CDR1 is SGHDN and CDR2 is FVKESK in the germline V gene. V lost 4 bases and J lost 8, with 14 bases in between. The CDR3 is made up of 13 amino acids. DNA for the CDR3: TGTGCCAGCAGCCCTCTCCACAGGGTGGGCTACACCTTC. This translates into CASSPLHRVGYTF.

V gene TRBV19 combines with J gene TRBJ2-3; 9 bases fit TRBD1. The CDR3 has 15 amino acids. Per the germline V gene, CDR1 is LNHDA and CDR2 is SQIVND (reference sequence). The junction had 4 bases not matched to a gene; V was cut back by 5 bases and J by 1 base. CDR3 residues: CASSQQGAGTDTQYF. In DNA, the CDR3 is TGTGCCAGTAGTCAACAGGGGGCTGGCACAGATACGCAGTATTTT.

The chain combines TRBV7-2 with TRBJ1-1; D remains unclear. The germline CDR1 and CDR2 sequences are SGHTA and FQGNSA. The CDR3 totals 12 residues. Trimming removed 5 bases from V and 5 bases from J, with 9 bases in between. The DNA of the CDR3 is TGTGCCAGCAGCCGGGGAGGGACTGAAGCTTTCTTT. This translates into CASSRGGTEAFF.

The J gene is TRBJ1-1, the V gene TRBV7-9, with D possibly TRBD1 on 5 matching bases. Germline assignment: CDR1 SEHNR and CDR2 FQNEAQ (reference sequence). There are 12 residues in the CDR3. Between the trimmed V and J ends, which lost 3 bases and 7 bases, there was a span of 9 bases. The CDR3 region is CASSFVDSEAFF. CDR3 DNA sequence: TGTGCCAGCAGCTTCGTTGACAGTGAAGCTTTCTTT.

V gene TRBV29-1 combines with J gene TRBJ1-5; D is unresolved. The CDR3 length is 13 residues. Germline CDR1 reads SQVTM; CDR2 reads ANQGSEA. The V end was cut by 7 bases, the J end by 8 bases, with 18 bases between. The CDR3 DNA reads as TGCAGCGGCCAAACGGGTTCATCGGAGCCCCAGCATTTT. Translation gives CSGQTGSSEPQHF.

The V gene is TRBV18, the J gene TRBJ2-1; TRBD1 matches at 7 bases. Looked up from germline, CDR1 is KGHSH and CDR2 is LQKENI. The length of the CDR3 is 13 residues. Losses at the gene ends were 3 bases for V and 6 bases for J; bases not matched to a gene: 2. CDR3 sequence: CASSPGTANEQFF. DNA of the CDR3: TGTGCCAGCTCACCCGGGACAGCCAATGAGCAGTTCTTC.

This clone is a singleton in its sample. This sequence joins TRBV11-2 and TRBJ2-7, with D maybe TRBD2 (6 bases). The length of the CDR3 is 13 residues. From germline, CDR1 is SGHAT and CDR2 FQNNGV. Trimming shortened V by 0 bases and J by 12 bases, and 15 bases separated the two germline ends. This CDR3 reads CASSLDRLRDSYF. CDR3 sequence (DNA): TGTGCCAGCAGCTTAGATCGATTAAGGGACTCGTACTTC.

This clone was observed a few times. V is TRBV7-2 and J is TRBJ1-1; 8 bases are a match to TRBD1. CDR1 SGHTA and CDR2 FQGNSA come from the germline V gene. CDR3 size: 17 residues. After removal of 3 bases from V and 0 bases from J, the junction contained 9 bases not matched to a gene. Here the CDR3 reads CASSFGRGHGLNTEAFF. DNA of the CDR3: TGTGCCAGCAGCTTTGGCAGGGGGCATGGTTTGAACACTGAAGCTTTCTTT.

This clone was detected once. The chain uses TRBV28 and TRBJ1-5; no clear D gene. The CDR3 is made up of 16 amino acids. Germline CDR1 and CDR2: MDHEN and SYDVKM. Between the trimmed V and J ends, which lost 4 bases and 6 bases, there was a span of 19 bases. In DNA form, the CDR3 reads TGTGCCAGCAGTTCTCACCCTCCGGCGACAAGTCAGCCCCAGCATTTT. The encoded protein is CASSSHPPATSQPQHF.

In DNA form, the CDR3 reads TGTGCCAGCAGCTTGGCGCAAGTTGGCACTCAGCCCCAGCATTTT. It yields the protein CASSLAQVGTQPQHF. This chain uses TRBV5-8 with TRBJ1-5; D gene uncertain. This CDR3 is 15 amino acids long. Trimming shortened V by 0 bases and J by 6 bases, and 13 bases separated the two germline ends. The V gene's germline CDR1 is SGHTS and CDR2 YDEGEE. The full variable domain, in which reference TRBV5-8 and TRBJ1-5 provide the parts outside the CDR3, is EAGVTQSPTHLIKTRGQQATLRCSPISGHTSVYWYQQALGLGLQFLLWYDEGEERNRGNFPPRFSGRQFPNYSSELNVNALELEDSALYLCASSLAQVGTQPQHFGDGTRLSIL.

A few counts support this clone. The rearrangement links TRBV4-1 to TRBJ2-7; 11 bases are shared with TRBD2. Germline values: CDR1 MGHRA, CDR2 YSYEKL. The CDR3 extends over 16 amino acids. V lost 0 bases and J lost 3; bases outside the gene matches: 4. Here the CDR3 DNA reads TGCGCCAGCAGCCAAGATGAACTAGCGGGAGTCTACGAGCAGTACTTC. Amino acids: CASSQDELAGVYEQYF.

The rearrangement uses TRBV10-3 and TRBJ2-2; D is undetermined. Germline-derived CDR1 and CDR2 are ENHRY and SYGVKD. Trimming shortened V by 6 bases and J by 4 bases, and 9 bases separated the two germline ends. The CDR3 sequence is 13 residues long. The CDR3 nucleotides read TGTGCCATCAGGAAGGAGAGCACCGGGGAGCTGTTTTTT. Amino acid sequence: CAIRKESTGELFF.

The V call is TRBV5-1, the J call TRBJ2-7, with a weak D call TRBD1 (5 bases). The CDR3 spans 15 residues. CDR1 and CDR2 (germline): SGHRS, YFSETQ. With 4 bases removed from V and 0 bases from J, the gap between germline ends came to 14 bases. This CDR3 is CASSLGHTSSYEQYF. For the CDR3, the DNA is TGCGCCAGCAGCCTAGGACACACCAGCTCCTACGAGCAGTACTTC. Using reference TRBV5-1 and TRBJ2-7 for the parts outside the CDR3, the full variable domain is KAGVTQTPRYLIKTRGQQVTLSCSPISGHRSVSWYQQTPGQGLQFLFEYFSETQRNKGNFPGRFSGRQFSNSRSEMNVSTLELGDSALYLCASSLGHTSSYEQYFGPGTRLTVT.

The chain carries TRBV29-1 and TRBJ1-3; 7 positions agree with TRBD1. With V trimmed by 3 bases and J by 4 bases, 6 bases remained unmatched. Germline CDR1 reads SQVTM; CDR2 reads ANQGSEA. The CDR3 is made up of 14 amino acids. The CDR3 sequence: CSVDDRVRGNTIYF. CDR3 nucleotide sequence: TGCAGCGTTGACGACAGGGTGCGCGGAAACACCATATATTTT.

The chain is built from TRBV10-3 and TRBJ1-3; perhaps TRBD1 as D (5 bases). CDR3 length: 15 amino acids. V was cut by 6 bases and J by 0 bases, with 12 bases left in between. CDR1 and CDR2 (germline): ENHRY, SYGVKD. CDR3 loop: CAISAGGFSGNTIYF. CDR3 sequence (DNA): TGTGCCATCAGCGCGGGGGGGTTCTCTGGAAACACCATATATTTT.

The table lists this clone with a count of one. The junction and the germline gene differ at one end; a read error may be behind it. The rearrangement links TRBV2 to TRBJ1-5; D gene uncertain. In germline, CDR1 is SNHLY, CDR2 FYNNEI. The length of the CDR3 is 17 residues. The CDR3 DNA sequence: TGTGCCAGCAGTGAAAGCGCAGCACGATTCGTCAATCAGCCCCGGCATTTT. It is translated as CASSESAARFVNQPRHF. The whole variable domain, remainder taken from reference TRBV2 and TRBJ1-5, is EPEVTQTPSHQVTQMGQEVILRCVPISNHLYFYWYRQILGQKVEFLVSFYNNEISEKSEIFDDQFSVERPDGSNFTLKIRSTKLEDSAMYFCASSESAARFVNQPRHFGDGTRLSIL.

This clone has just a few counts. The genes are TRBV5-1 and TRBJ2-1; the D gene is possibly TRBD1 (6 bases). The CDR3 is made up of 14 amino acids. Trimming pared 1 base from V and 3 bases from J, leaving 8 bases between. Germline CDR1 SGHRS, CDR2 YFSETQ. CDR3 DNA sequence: TGCGCCAGCAGCTTGACAGGGTACTACAATGAGCAGTTCTTC. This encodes CASSLTGYYNEQFF.

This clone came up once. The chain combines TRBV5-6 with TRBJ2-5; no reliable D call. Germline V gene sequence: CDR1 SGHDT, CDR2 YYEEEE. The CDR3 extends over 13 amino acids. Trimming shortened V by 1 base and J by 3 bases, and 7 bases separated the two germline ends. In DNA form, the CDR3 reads TGTGCCAGCAGCTTGAGGCAGGAAGAGACCCAGTACTTC. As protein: CASSLRQEETQYF.

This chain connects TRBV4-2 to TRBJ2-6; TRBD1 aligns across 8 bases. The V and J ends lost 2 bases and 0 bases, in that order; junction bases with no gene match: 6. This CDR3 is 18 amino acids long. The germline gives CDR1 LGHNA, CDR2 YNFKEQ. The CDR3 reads CASSQLGQGLSGANVLTF. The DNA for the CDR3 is TGTGCCAGCAGCCAACTCGGACAGGGCCTCTCTGGGGCCAACGTCCTGACTTTC.

The CDR3 loop reads CASSRRPTTSGMRNEQFF. As DNA, the CDR3 is TGTGCCAGCAGCCGCCGTCCTACAACTAGCGGGATGCGAAATGAGCAGTTCTTC. This chain uses TRBV7-2 with TRBJ2-1, with 10 bases aligning to TRBD2. The CDR3 loop spans 18 amino acids. Germline V gene sequence: CDR1 SGHTA, CDR2 FQGNSA. V was clipped by 5 bases and J by 7 bases; unmatched bases: 17.

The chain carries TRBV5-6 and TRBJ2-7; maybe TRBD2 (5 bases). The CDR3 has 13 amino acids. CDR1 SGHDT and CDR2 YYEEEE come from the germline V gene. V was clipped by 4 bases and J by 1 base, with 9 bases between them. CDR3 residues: CASSRTGSYEQYF. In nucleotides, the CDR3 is TGTGCCAGCAGCCGGACTGGATCCTACGAGCAGTACTTC.

In DNA, the CDR3 is TGTGCCAGCGAGGGACTAGCGGGAGGTGACTACGAGCAGTACTTC. It codes for CASEGLAGGDYEQYF. The chain employs TRBV7-2 and TRBJ2-7; TRBD2 matches 15 bases. Germline V lookup: CDR1 SGHTA, CDR2 FQGNSA. V shed 8 bases and J 3 bases; nucleotides not matched to a gene: 5. The length of the CDR3 is 15 residues. Combining the CDR3 with reference TRBV7-2 and TRBJ2-7 gives the whole variable domain GAGVSQSPSNKVTEKGKDVELRCDPISGHTALYWYRQSLGQGLEFLIYFQGNSAPDKSGLPSDRFSAERTGGSVSTLTIQRTQQEDSAVYLCASEGLAGGDYEQYFGPGTRLTVT.

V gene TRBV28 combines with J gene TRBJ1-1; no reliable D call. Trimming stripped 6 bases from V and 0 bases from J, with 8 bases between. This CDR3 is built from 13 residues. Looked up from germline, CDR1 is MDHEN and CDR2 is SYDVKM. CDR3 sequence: CASRAAMNTEAFF. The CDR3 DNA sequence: TGTGCCAGCAGGGCTGCAATGAACACTGAAGCTTTCTTT.